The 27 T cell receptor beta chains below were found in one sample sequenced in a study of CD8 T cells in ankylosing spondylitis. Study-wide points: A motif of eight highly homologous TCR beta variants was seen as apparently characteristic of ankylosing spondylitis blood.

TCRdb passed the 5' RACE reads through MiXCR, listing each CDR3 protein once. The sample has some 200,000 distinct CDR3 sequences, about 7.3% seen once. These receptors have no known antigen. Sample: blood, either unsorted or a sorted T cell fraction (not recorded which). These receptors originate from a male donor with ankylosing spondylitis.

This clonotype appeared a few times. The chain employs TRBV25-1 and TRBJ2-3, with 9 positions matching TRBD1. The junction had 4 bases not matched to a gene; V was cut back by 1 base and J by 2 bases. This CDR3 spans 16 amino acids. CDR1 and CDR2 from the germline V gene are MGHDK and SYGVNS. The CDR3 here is CASSEWDRALTDTQYF. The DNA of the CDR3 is TGTGCCAGCAGTGAATGGGACAGGGCTCTCACAGATACGCAGTATTTT.

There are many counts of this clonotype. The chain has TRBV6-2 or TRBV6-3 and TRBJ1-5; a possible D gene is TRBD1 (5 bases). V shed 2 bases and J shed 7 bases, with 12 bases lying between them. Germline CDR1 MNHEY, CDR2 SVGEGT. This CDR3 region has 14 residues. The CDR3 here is CASSYTRVGQPQHF. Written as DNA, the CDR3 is TGTGCCAGCAGTTACACCAGGGTTGGGCAGCCCCAGCATTTT.

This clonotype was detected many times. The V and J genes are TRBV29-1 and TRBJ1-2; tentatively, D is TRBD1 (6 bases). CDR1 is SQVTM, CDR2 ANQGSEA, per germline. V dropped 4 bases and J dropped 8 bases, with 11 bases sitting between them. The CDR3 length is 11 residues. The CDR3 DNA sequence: TGCAGCGTTGCAGGGCAGGGGGGCTACACCTTC. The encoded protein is CSVAGQGGYTF.

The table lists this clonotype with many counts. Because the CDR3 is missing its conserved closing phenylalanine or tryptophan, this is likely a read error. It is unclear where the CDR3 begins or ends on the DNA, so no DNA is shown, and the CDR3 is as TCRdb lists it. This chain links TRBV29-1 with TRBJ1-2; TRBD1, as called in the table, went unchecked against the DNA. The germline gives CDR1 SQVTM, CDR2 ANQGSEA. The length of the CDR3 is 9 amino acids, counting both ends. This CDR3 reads CSFSPGYIR.

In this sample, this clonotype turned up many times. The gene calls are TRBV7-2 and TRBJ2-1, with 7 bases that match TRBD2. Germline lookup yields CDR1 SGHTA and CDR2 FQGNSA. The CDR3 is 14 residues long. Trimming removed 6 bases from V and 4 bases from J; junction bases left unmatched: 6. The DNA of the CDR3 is TGTGCCAGCAGGGATAGGGACTATTACAATGAGCAGTTCTTC. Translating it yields CASRDRDYYNEQFF.

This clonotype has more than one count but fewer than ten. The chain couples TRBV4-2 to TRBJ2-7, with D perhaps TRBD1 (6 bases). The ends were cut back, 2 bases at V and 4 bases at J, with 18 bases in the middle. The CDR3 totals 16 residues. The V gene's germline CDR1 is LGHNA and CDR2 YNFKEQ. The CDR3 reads CASSQRAGTYKYEQYF. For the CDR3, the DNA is TGTGCCAGCAGCCAACGAGCCGGGACATACAAATACGAGCAGTACTTC.

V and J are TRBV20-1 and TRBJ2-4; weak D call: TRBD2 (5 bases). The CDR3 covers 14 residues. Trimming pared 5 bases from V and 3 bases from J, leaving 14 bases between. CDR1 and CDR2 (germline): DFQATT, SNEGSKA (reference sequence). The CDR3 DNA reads TGCAGTGCTCTACACCGGGAAAACAAAAACATTCAGTACTTC. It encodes CSALHRENKNIQYF.

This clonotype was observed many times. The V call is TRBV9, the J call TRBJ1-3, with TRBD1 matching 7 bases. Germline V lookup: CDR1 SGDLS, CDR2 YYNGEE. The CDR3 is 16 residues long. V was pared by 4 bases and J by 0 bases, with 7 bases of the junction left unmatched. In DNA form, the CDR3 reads TGTGCCAGCAGCCCATCGGACAGGTCCTCTGGAAACACCATATATTTT. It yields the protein CASSPSDRSSGNTIYF. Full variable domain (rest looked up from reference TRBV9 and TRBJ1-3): DSGVTQTPKHLITATGQRVTLRCSPRSGDLSVYWYQQSLDQGLQFLIQYYNGEERAKGNILERFSAQQFPDLHSELNLSSLELGDSALYFCASSPSDRSSGNTIYFGEGSWLTVV.

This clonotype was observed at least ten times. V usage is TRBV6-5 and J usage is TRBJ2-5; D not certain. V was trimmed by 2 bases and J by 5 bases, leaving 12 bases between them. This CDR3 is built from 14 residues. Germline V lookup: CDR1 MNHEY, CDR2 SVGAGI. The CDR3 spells CASSYTAEGETQYF. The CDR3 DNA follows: TGTGCCAGCAGTTACACTGCGGAAGGGGAGACCCAGTACTTC.

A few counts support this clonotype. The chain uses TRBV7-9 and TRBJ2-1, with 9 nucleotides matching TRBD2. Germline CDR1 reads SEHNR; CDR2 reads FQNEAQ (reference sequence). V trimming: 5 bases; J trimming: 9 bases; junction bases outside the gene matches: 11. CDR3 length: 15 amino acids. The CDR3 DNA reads TGTGCCAGCAGCCCCGAGGGCGGGAGGGCCCTTGAGCAGTTCTTC. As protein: CASSPEGGRALEQFF. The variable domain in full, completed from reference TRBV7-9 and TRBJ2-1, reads DTGVSQNPRHKITKRGQNVTFRCDPISEHNRLYWYRQTLGQGPEFLTYFQNEAQLEKSRLLSDRFSAERPKGSFSTLEIQRTEQGDSAMYLCASSPEGGRALEQFFGPGTRLTVL.

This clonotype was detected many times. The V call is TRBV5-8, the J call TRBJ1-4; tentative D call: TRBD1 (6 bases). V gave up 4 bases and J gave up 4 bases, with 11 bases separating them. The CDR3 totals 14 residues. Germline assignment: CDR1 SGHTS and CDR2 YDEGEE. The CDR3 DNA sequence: TGTGCCAGCAGCAGGACAGACAGTAATGAAAAACTGTTTTTT. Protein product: CASSRTDSNEKLFF.

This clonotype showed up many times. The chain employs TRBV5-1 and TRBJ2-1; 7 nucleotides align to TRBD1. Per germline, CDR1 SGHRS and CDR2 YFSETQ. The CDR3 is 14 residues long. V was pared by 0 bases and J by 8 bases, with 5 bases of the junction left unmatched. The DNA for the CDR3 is TGCGCCAGCAGCTTGGCACAGGGGTACGATGAGCAGTTCTTC. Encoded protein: CASSLAQGYDEQFF. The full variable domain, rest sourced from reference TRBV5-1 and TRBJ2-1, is KAGVTQTPRYLIKTRGQQVTLSCSPISGHRSVSWYQQTPGQGLQFLFEYFSETQRNKGNFPGRFSGRQFSNSRSEMNVSTLELGDSALYLCASSLAQGYDEQFFGPGTRLTVL.

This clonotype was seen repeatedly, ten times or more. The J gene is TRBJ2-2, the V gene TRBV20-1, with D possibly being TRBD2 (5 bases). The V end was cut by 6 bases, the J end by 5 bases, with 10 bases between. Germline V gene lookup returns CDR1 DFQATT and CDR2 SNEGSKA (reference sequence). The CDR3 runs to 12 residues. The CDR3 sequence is CSAGVGTGELFF. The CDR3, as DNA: TGCAGTGCCGGGGTAGGAACCGGGGAGCTGTTTTTT.

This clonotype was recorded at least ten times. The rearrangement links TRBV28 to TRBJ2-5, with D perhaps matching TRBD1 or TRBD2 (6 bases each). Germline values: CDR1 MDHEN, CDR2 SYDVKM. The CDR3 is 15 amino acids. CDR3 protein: CACLRGALGEETQYF. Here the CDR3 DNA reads TGTGCTTGCCTTAGGGGGGCGCTGGGGGAAGAGACCCAGTACTTC.

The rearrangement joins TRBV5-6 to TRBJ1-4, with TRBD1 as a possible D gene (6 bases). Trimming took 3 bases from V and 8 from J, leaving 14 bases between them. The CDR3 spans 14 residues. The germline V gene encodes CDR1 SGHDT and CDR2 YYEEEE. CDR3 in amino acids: CASSSHTGLEKLFF. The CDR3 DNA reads TGTGCCAGCAGCTCCCACACAGGGCTGGAAAAACTGTTTTTT.

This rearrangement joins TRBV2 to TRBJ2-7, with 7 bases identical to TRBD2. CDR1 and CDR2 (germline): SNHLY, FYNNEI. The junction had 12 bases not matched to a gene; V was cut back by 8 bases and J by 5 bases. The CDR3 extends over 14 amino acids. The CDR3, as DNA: TGTGCCAGCTCGGGCTCCGGGGGGTCCCACGAGCAGTACTTC. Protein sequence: CASSGSGGSHEQYF.

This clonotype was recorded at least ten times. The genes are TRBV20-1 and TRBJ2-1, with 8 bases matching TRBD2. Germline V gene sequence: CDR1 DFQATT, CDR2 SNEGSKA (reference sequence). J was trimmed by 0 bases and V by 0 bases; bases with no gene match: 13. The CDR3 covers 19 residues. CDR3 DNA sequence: TGCAGTGCTAGAGATCGGTCGGGACTAGTCCTCAGCTCCTACAATGAGCAGTTCTTC. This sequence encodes CSARDRSGLVLSSYNEQFF.

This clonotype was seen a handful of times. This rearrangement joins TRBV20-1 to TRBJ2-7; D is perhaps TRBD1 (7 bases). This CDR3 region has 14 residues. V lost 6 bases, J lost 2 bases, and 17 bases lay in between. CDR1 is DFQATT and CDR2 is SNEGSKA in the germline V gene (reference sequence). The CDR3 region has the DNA TGCAGTGCACGGGGGACAGTCACCGCCTACGAGCAGTACTTC. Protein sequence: CSARGTVTAYEQYF.

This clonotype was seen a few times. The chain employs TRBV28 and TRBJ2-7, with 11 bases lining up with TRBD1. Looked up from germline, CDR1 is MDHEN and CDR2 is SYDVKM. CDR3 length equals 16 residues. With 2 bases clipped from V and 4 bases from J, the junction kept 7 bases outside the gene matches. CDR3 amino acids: CASSLALGQGGYEQYF. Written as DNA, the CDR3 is TGTGCCAGCAGTTTAGCTTTGGGACAGGGGGGTTACGAGCAGTACTTC.

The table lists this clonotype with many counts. The CDR3 region has the DNA TGTGCCACCAGCAGAGATATCGGCCCGTTGGTGAGCTACACCTTC. It is translated as CATSRDIGPLVSYTF. V is TRBV15 and J is TRBJ1-2; D is undetermined. V dropped 0 bases and J dropped 9 bases, with 17 bases sitting between them. The CDR3 totals 15 residues. CDR1 LNHNV and CDR2 YYDKDF come from the germline V gene (reference sequence).

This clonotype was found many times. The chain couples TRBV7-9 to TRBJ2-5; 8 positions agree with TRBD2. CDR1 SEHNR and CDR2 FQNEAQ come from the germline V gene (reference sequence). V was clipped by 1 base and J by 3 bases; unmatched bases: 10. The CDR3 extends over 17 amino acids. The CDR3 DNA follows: TGTGCCAGCAGCTTAGAGCGGGAGTCGAGGGTAGAAGAGACCCAGTACTTC. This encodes CASSLERESRVEETQYF.

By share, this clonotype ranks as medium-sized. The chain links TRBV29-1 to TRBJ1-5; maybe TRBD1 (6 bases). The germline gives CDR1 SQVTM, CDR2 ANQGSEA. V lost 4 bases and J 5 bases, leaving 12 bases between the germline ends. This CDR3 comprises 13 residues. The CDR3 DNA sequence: TGCAGCGTTGCGGCAGGGGAATATCAGCCCCAGCATTTT. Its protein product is CSVAAGEYQPQHF.

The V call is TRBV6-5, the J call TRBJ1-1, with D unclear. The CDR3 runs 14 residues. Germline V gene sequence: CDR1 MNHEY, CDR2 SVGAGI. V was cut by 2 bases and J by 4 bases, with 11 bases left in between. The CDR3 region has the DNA TGTGCCAGCAGTTACACATCCGGGTTCACTGAAGCTTTCTTT. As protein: CASSYTSGFTEAFF.

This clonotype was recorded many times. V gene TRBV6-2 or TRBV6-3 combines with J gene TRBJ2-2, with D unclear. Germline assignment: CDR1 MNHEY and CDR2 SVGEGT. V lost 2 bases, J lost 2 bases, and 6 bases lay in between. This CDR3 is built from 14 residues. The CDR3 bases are TGTGCCAGCAGTTACGGGCCTAACACCGGGGAGCTGTTTTTT. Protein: CASSYGPNTGELFF.

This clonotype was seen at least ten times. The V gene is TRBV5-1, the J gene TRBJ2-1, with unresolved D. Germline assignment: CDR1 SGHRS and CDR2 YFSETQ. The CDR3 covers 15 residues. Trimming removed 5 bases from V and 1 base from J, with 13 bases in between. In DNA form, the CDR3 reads TGCGCCAGCAGTCGTAGCCTGGTGTCCTACAATGAGCAGTTCTTC. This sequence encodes CASSRSLVSYNEQFF.

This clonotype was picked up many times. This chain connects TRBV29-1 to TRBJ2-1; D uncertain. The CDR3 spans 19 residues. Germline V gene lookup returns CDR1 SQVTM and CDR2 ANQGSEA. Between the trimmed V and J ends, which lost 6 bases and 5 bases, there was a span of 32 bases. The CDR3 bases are TGCAGCGTGGGATATTACCACACAGTCGACCGCCGTTTTAACAATGAGCAGTTCTTC. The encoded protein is CSVGYYHTVDRRFNNEQFF.

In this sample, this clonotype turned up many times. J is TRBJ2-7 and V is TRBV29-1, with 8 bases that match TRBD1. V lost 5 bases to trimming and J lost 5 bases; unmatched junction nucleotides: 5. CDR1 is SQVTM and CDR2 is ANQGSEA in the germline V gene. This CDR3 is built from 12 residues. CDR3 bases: TGCAGCGTTCACCCAGGGGGCAACGAGCAGTACTTC. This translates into CSVHPGGNEQYF.